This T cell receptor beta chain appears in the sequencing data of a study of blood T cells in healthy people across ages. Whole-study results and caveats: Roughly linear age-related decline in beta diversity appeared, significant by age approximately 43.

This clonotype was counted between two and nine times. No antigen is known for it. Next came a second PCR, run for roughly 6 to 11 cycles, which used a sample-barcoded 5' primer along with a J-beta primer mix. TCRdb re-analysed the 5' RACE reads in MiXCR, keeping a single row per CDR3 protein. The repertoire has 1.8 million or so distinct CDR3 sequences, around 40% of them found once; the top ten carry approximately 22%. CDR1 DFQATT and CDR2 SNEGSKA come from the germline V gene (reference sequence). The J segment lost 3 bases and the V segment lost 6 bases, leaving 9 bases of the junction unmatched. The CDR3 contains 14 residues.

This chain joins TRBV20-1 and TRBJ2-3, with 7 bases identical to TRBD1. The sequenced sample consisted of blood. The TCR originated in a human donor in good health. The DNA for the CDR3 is TGCAGTGCGGAAACAGGGGTCCGAACAGATACGCAGTATTTT. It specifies CSAETGVRTDTQYF.